This T cell receptor (beta chain) was sequenced in a study of yellow fever vaccine responses in identical twins. General study findings and limits: Twins' vaccine T cell responses were reported to seem partly convergent and partly personalized.

This clonotype was observed a single time. What it binds is not known. The V gene's germline CDR1 is LNHDA and CDR2 SQIVND (reference sequence). The CDR3 loop spans 14 amino acids. Trimming removed 11 bases from V and 2 bases from J, with 16 bases in between. TCRdb reanalysed the RT-PCR reads using MiXCR and keeps one entry per CDR3 protein. Of about 9,000 distinct CDR3 sequences listed, approximately 80% are singletons. The chain combines TRBV19 with TRBJ1-5; tentative D call: TRBD1 (5 bases). The source material was T cells from blood (PBMCs), unsorted or a sorted subset (not recorded which), sampled before or after yellow fever vaccination (not recorded which). This sequence originates from a woman between 18 and 29 years old who received the yellow fever vaccine. The CDR3 DNA reads TGTGCCGCCCAGGAGGGGTACGGCAATCAGCCCCAGCATTTT. Its translation is CAAQEGYGNQPQHF. Full variable domain (outside the CDR3, taken from reference TRBV19 and TRBJ1-5): DGGITQSPKYLFRKEGQNVTLSCEQNLNHDAMYWYRQDPGQGLRLIYYSQIVNDFQKGDIAEGYSVSREKKESFPLTVTSAQKNPTAFYLCAAQEGYGNQPQHFGDGTRLSIL.